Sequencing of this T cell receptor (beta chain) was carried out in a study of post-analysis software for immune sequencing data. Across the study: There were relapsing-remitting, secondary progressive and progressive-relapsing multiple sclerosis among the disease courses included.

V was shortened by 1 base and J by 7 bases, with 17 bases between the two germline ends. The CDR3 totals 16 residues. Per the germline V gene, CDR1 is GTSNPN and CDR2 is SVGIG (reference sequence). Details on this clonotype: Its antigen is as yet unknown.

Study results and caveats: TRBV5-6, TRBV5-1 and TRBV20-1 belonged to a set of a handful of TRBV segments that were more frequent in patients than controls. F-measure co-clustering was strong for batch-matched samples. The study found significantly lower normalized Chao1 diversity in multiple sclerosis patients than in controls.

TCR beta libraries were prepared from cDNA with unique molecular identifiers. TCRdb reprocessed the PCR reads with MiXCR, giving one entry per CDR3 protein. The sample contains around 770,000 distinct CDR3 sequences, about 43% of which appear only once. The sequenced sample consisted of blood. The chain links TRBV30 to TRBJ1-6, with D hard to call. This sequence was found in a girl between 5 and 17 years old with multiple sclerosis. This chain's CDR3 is CAWSEEGLRTNSPLHF. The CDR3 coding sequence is TGTGCCTGGAGTGAAGAAGGTTTGAGAACCAATTCACCCCTCCACTTT.